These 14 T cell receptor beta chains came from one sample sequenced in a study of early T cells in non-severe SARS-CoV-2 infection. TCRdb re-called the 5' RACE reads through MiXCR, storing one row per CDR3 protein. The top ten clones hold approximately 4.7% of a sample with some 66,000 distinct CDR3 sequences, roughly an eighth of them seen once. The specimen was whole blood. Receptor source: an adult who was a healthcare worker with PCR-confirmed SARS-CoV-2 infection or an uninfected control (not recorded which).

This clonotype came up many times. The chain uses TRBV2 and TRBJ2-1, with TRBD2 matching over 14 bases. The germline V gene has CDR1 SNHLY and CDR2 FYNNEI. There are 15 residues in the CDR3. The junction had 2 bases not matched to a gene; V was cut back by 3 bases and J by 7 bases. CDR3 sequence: CASSEGLAGVNEQFF. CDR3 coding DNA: TGTGCCAGCAGTGAGGGACTAGCGGGGGTTAATGAGCAGTTCTTC.

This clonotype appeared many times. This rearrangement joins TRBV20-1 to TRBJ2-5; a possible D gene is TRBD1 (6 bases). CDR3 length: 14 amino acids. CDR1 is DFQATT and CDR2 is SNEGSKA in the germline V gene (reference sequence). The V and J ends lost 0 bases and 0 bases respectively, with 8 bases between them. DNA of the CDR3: TGCAGTGCTAGAGATCAGGGGTACCAAGAGACCCAGTACTTC. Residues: CSARDQGYQETQYF.

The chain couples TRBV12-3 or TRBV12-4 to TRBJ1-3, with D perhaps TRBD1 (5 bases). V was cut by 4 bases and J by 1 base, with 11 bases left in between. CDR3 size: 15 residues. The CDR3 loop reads CASSWGRPSGNTIYF. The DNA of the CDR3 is TGTGCCAGCAGTTGGGGACGTCCTTCTGGAAACACCATATATTTT.

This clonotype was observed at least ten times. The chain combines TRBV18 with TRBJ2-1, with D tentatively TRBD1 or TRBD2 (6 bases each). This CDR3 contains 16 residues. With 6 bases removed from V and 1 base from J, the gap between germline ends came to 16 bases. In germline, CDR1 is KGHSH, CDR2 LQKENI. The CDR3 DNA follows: TGTGCCAGCTCCCTTTACTCGGGGGCTTCCTACAATGAGCAGTTCTTC. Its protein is CASSLYSGASYNEQFF.

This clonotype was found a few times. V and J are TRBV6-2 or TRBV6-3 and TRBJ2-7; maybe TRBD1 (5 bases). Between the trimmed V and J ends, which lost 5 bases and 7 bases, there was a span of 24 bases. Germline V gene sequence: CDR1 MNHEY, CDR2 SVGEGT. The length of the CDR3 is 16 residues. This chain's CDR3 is CASSNRQTGLLGEQYF. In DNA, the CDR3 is TGTGCCAGCAGTAACCGACAGACCGGTTTGTTAGGGGAGCAGTACTTC.

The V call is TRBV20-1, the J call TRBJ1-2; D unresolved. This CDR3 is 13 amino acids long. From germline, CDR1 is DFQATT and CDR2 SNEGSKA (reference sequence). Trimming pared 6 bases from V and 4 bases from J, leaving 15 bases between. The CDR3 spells CSARSQGRYGYTF. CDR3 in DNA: TGCAGTGCCAGATCACAAGGGCGCTATGGCTACACCTTC.

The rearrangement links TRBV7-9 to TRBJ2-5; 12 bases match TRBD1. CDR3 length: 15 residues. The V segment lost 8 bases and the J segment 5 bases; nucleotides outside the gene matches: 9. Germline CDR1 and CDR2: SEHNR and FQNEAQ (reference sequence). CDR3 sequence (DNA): TGTGCCAGCCTCCCGGGACAGGGGGCGATGGAGACCCAGTACTTC. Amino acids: CASLPGQGAMETQYF.

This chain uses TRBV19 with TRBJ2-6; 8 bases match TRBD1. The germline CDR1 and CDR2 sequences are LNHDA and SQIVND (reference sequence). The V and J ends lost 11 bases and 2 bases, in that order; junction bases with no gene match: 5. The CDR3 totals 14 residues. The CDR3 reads CASEDRAGANVLTF. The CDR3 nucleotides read TGTGCCTCTGAGGACAGGGCTGGGGCCAACGTCCTGACTTTC.

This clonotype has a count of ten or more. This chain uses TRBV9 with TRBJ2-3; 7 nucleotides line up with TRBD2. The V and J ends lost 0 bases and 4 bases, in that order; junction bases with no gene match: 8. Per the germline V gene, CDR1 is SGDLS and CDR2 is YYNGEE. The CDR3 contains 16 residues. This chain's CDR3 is CASSVAAGVGPDTQYF. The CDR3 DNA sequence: TGTGCCAGCAGCGTAGCGGCGGGAGTGGGACCAGATACGCAGTATTTT.

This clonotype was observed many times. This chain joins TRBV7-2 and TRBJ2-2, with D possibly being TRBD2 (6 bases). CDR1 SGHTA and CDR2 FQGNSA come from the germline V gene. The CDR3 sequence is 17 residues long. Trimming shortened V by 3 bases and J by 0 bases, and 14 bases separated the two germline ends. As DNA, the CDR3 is TGTGCCAGCAGCTTCGATGGGCTAGCGACGAACACCGGGGAGCTGTTTTTT. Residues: CASSFDGLATNTGELFF.

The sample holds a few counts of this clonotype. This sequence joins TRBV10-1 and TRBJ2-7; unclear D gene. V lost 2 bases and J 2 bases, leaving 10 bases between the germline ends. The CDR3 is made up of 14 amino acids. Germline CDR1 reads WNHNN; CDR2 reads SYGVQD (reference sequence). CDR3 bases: TGCGCCAGCAGTGAGGATCAGAAAGCCTACGAGCAGTACTTC. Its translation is CASSEDQKAYEQYF.

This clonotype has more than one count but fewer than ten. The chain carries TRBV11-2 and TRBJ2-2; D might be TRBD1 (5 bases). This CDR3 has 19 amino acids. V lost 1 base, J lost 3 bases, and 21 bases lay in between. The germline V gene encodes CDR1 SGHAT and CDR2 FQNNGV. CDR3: CASSLAKLLQPRDTGELFF. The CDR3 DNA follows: TGTGCCAGCAGCTTAGCGAAACTACTACAACCCAGGGACACCGGGGAGCTGTTTTTT.

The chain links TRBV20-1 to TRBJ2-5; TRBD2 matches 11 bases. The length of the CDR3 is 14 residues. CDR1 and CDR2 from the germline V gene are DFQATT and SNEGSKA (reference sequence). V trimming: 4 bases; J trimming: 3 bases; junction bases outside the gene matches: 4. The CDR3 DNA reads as TGCAGTGCTACGTTAGCGGGAGGGAAAGAGACCCAGTACTTC. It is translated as CSATLAGGKETQYF.

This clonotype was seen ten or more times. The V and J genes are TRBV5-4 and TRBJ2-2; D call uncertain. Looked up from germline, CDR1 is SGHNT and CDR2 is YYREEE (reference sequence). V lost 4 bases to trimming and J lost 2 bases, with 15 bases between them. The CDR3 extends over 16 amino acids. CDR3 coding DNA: TGTGCCAGCAGCCCCGACACCCTATTTAACACCGGGGAGCTGTTTTTT. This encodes CASSPDTLFNTGELFF.